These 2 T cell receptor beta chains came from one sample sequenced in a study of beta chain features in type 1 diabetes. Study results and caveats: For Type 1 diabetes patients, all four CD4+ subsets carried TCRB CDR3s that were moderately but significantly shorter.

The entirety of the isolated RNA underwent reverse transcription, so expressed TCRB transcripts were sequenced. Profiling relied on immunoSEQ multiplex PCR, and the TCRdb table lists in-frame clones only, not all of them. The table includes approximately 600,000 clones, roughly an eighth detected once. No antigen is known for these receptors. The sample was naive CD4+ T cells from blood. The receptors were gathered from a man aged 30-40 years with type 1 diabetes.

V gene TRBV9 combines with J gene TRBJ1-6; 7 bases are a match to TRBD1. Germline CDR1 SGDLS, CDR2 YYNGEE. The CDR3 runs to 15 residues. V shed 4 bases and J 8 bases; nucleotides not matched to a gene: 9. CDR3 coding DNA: TGTGCCAGCAGCCCCACAGGGGACCGTTATTCACCCCTCCACTTT. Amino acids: CASSPTGDRYSPLHF.

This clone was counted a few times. DNA of the CDR3: TGTGCCAGCAGCCTCCGAGTAGGGGAGGGTTCACCCCTCCACTTT. Translation: CASSLRVGEGSPLHF. The chain employs TRBV9 and TRBJ1-6, with D perhaps TRBD1 (5 bases). CDR1 is SGDLS, CDR2 YYNGEE, per germline. The CDR3 runs to 15 residues. The V end was cut by 4 bases, the J end by 9 bases, with 17 bases between.